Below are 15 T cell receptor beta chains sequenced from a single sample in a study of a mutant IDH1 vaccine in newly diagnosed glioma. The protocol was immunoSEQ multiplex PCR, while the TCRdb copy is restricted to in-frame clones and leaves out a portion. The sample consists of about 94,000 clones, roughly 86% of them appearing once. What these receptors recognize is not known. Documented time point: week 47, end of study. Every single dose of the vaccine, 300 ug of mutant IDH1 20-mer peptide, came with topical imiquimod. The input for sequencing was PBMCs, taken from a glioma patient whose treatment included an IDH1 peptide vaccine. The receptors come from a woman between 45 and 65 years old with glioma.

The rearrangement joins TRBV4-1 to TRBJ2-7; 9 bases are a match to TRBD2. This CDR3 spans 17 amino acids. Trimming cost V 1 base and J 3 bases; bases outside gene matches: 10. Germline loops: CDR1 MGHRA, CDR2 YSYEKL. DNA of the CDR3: TGCGCCAGCAGCCAAGGGGTTAGCGGGAGTCTGGTCTACGAGCAGTACTTC. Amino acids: CASSQGVSGSLVYEQYF.

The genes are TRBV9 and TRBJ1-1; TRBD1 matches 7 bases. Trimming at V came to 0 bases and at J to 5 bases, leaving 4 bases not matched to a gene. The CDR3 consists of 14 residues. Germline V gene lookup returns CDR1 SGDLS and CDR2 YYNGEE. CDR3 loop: CASSVEPGGTEAFF. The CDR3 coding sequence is TGTGCCAGCAGCGTAGAACCAGGGGGGACTGAAGCTTTCTTT. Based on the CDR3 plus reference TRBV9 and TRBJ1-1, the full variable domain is DSGVTQTPKHLITATGQRVTLRCSPRSGDLSVYWYQQSLDQGLQFLIQYYNGEERAKGNILERFSAQQFPDLHSELNLSSLELGDSALYFCASSVEPGGTEAFFGQGTRLTVV.

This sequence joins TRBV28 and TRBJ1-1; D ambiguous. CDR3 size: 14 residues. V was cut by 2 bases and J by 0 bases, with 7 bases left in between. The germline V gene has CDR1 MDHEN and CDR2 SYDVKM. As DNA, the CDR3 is TGTGCCAGCAGTTTAACGATGGTGAACACTGAAGCTTTCTTT. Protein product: CASSLTMVNTEAFF.

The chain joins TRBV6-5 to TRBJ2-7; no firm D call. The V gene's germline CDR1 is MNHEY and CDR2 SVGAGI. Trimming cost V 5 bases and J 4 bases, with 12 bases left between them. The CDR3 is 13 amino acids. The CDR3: CASSIGRKYEQYF. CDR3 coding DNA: TGTGCCAGCAGTATCGGACGGAAATACGAGCAGTACTTC.

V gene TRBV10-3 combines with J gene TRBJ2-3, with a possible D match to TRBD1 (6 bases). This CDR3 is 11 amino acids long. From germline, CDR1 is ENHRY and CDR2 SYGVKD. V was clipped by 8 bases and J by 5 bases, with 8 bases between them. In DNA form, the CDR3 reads TGTGCCATCTTAGGGGGAGATACGCAGTATTTT. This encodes CAILGGDTQYF.

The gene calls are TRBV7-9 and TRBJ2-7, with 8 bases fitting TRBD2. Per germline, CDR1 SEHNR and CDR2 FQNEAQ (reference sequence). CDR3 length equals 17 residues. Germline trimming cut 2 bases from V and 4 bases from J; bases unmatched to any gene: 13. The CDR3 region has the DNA TGTGCCAGCAGCTTATTTCTAGCGGGCGACCTGGCATACGAGCAGTACTTC. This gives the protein CASSLFLAGDLAYEQYF.

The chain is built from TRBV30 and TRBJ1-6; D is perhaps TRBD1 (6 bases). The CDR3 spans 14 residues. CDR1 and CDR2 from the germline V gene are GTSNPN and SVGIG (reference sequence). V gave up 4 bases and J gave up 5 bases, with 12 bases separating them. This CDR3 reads CAWNFGQHNSPLHF. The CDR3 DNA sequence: TGTGCCTGGAATTTTGGACAGCATAATTCACCCCTCCACTTT.

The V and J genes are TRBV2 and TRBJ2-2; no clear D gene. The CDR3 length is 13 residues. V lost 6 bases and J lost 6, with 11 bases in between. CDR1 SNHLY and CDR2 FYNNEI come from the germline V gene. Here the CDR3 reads CASSGVGAGELFF. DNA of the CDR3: TGTGCCAGCAGCGGCGTTGGGGCCGGGGAGCTGTTTTTT.

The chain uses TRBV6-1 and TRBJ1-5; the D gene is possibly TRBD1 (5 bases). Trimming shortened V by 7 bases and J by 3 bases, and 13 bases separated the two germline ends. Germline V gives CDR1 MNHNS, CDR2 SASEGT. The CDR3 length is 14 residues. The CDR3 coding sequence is TGTGCCAGCATGAGGCGGGGCCCCAATCAGCCCCAGCATTTT. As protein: CASMRRGPNQPQHF.

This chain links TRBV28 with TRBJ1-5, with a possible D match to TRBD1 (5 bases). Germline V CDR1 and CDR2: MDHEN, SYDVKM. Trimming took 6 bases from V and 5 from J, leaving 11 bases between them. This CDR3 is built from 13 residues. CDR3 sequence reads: CASRYIRDQPQHF. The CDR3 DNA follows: TGTGCCAGCAGATACATCAGGGATCAGCCCCAGCATTTT.

CDR3 sequence reads: CASSTQDGFEQYF. CDR3 sequence (DNA): TGTGCCAGCAGCACCCAAGACGGGTTCGAGCAGTACTTC. The chain uses TRBV9 and TRBJ2-5; D unresolved. The J call could be wrong; TRBJ2-7 is a better fit for the DNA end. CDR1 and CDR2 (germline): SGDLS, YYNGEE. The CDR3 has 13 residues.

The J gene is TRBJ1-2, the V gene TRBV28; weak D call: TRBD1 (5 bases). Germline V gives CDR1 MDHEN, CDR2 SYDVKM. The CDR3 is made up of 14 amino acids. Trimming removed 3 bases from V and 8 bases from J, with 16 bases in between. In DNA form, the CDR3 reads TGTGCCAGCAGTTTCCTCCGGCCAGGGTGGGGCTACACCTTC. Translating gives CASSFLRPGWGYTF.

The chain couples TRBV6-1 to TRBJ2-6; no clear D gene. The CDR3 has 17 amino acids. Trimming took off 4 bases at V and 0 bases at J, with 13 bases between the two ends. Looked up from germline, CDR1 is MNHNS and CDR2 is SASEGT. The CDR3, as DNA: TGTGCCAGCAGTGGGGCGGAAACACTCTCTGGGGCCAACGTCCTGACTTTC. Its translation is CASSGAETLSGANVLTF.

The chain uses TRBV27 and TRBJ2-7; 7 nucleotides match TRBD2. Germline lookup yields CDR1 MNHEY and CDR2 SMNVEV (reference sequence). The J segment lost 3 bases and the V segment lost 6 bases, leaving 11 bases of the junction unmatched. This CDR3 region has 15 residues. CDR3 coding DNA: TGTGCCAGCAGCGGAAAGGGGCTAGCGGACTACGAGCAGTACTTC. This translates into CASSGKGLADYEQYF.

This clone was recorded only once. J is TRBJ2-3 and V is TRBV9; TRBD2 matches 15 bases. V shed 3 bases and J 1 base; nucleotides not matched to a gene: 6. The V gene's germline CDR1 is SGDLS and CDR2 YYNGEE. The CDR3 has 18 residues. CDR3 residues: CASSAGLAGGLGTDTQYF. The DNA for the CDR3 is TGTGCCAGCAGCGCCGGACTAGCGGGGGGGTTGGGCACAGATACGCAGTATTTT.